This passage covers 20 T cell receptor beta chains from one sample sequenced in a study of blood T cell repertoires in COVID-19 (dated by TCRdb to the early 2020s). Library prep was done by the immunoSEQ multiplex PCR assay. Sourced from immuneACCESS, this table was stored by TCRdb with only in-frame sequences that have V and J called. A share of the clones is absent; for the studies checked, an unresolved V gene accounts for under half, and the remainder has no known explanation. The sample table holds 250,000 or so clones, of which 80% to 90% were seen once. The ten largest clones take up about 3.1% of the sample. The source material was PBMCs or T cells enriched from blood (not recorded which). The receptors originated from a woman aged 40 to 50 who had been exposed to COVID-19.

This chain connects TRBV6-2 or TRBV6-3 to TRBJ2-3; 8 bases align to TRBD2. Germline V gives CDR1 MNHEY, CDR2 SVGEGT. V shed 6 bases, J shed 6 bases, and the junction held 2 bases outside the gene matches. CDR3 length equals 12 residues. CDR3 nucleotide sequence: TGTGCCAGCAGCTTAGCGGGGGATACGCAGTATTTT. This translates into CASSLAGDTQYF.

The J gene is TRBJ2-7, the V gene TRBV28; 9 bases line up with TRBD1. The J segment lost 2 bases and the V segment lost 5 bases, leaving 13 bases of the junction unmatched. This CDR3 has 17 residues. CDR1 and CDR2 (germline): MDHEN, SYDVKM. CDR3 residues: CASSTRTGAILTYEQYV. The CDR3, as DNA: TGTGCCAGCAGTACCAGGACAGGGGCTATTCTTACCTACGAGCAGTACGTC.

This clone has a single count. This chain connects TRBV12-3 or TRBV12-4 to TRBJ2-7, with D unclear. V lost 3 bases and J lost 0, with 6 bases in between. The CDR3 length is 13 residues. This chain's CDR3 is CASSFSYSYEQYV. DNA of the CDR3: TGTGCCAGCAGTTTTTCCTACTCCTACGAGCAGTACGTC.

The rearrangement uses TRBV28 and TRBJ1-2; 7 bases agree with TRBD1. The CDR3 has 15 amino acids. Germline V CDR1 and CDR2: MDHEN, SYDVKM. V shed 3 bases and J 6 bases; nucleotides not matched to a gene: 10. The CDR3 loop is CASSLPTRTGHGYTF. The DNA of the CDR3 is TGTGCCAGCAGTTTGCCTACTCGGACAGGTCATGGCTACACCTTC.

The J gene is TRBJ2-3, the V gene TRBV4-3; TRBD1 agrees at 9 bases. Germline V CDR1 and CDR2: LGHNA, YSLEER. Germline trimming cut 1 base from V and 6 bases from J; bases unmatched to any gene: 5. This CDR3 is 15 amino acids long. The CDR3: CASSQAGQGSDTQYF. The CDR3 nucleotides read TGCGCCAGCAGCCAAGCGGGACAGGGTTCGGATACGCAGTATTTT.

Regarding this clone: This sample includes further DNA sequences coding for the same CDR3. The chain has TRBV18 and TRBJ1-2, with no clear D. Germline-derived CDR1 and CDR2 are KGHSH and LQKENI. Trimming stripped 0 bases from V and 2 bases from J, with 7 bases between. This CDR3 has 14 amino acids. The DNA of the CDR3 is TGTGCCAGCTCACCACCGAGCCGGAACTATGGCTACACCTTC. Its protein is CASSPPSRNYGYTF.

This chain joins TRBV30 and TRBJ1-4, with 8 bases identical to TRBD1. The junction had 3 bases not matched to a gene; V was cut back by 0 bases and J by 3 bases. The CDR3 runs to 15 residues. Germline V gene sequence: CDR1 GTSNPN, CDR2 SVGIG (reference sequence). This chain's CDR3 is CAWSVKTGANEKLFF. DNA for the CDR3: TGTGCCTGGAGTGTTAAGACAGGGGCTAATGAAAAACTGTTTTTT.

The chain has TRBV5-1 and TRBJ1-1; 9 nucleotides match TRBD1. The CDR3 covers 15 residues. The V segment lost 3 bases and the J segment 4 bases; nucleotides outside the gene matches: 7. Germline lookup yields CDR1 SGHRS and CDR2 YFSETQ. CDR3 sequence reads: CASSSRTGAGTEAFF. Here the CDR3 DNA reads TGCGCCAGCAGCTCCCGGACAGGGGCGGGCACTGAAGCTTTCTTT.

The chain is built from TRBV7-9 and TRBJ2-2, with D possibly being TRBD1 (6 bases). From germline, CDR1 is SEHNR and CDR2 FQNEAQ (reference sequence). The V gene lost 3 bases and the J gene lost 4 bases, with 15 bases spanning the gap. This CDR3 is built from 16 residues. CDR3 sequence: CASSFPQGWGTGELFF. In DNA, the CDR3 is TGTGCCAGCAGCTTTCCGCAGGGGTGGGGCACCGGGGAGCTGTTTTTT.

The rearrangement uses TRBV20-1 and TRBJ1-5, with TRBD1 matching over 8 bases. Germline loops: CDR1 DFQATT, CDR2 SNEGSKA (reference sequence). V dropped 3 bases and J dropped 7; count of bases not matched to a gene: 8. CDR3 length: 14 amino acids. The CDR3 region is CSASAGQGGQPQHF. The DNA for the CDR3 is TGCAGTGCTAGTGCCGGACAGGGAGGACAGCCCCAGCATTTT.

The chain uses TRBV28 and TRBJ2-7; possible D gene TRBD2, 5 bases. CDR1 is MDHEN, CDR2 SYDVKM, per germline. CDR3 length equals 14 residues. Between the trimmed V and J ends, which lost 6 bases and 4 bases, there was a span of 16 bases. The chain's CDR3 is CASSQPGRDYEQYV. The CDR3 DNA sequence: TGTGCCAGCAGCCAACCGGGGAGAGATTACGAGCAGTACGTC.

The CDR3 DNA follows: TGTGCCAGCAGTTCCGGGACTAGCGGTAAGAGAGAGCAGTTCTTC. The encoded protein is CASSSGTSGKREQFF. The chain is built from TRBV6-2 or TRBV6-3 and TRBJ2-1; 11 bases align to TRBD2. The CDR3 extends over 15 amino acids. Germline V gene lookup returns CDR1 MNHEY and CDR2 SVGEGT. V trimming: 4 bases; J trimming: 10 bases; junction bases outside the gene matches: 9.

The chain links TRBV5-4 to TRBJ1-4, with D perhaps TRBD1 (6 bases). CDR1 SGHNT and CDR2 YYREEE come from the germline V gene (reference sequence). This CDR3 contains 12 residues. Deletions cut 4 bases from V and 7 bases from J, with 8 bases between. The DNA for the CDR3 is TGTGCCAGCAGCATGGACAGTGAAAAACTGTTTTTT. Protein sequence: CASSMDSEKLFF.

J is TRBJ2-7 and V is TRBV7-9, with 7 bases matching TRBD1. The CDR3 is 14 residues long. Per germline, CDR1 SEHNR and CDR2 FQNEAQ (reference sequence). Trimming took 6 bases from V and 4 from J; bases not matched to a gene: 9. In nucleotides, the CDR3 is TGTGCCAGCAGAGATACCGGGACAGATTACGAGCAGTACTTC. It encodes CASRDTGTDYEQYF.

The genes are TRBV28 and TRBJ1-6; a possible D gene is TRBD1 (6 bases). CDR1 and CDR2 (germline): MDHEN, SYDVKM. Trimming took off 8 bases at V and 0 bases at J, with 11 bases between the two ends. The CDR3 sequence is 15 residues long. The CDR3 reads CASALGGSYNSPLHF. The CDR3 nucleotides read TGTGCCAGCGCGTTAGGGGGCTCCTATAATTCACCCCTCCACTTT.

V gene TRBV3-1 (or the pseudogene TRBV3-2) combines with J gene TRBJ1-6; D is unresolved. This CDR3 region has 12 residues. CDR1 LGHDT and CDR2 YNNKEL come from the germline V gene (reference sequence). Between the trimmed V and J ends, which lost 3 bases and 7 bases, there was a span of 4 bases. In nucleotides, the CDR3 is TGTGCCAGCAGCCACCCAAATTCACCCCTCCACTTT. This encodes CASSHPNSPLHF.

The rearrangement uses TRBV6-5 and TRBJ2-7; 10 bases map to TRBD2. Germline V CDR1 and CDR2: MNHEY, SVGAGI. Trimming cost V 6 bases and J 2 bases; bases outside gene matches: 4. This CDR3 has 14 amino acids. The CDR3 sequence is CASSKLAGTYEQYF. CDR3 coding DNA: TGTGCCAGCAGCAAACTAGCGGGGACCTACGAGCAGTACTTC.

J is TRBJ2-3 and V is TRBV20-1; 7 bases map to TRBD1. Losses at the gene ends were 3 bases for V and 0 bases for J; bases not matched to a gene: 12. Per germline, CDR1 DFQATT and CDR2 SNEGSKA (reference sequence). The CDR3 has 17 residues. CDR3 amino acids: CSASSDRAKLSTDTQYF. For the CDR3, the DNA is TGCAGTGCTAGTTCCGACAGGGCTAAATTAAGCACAGATACGCAGTATTTT.

The chain couples TRBV19 to TRBJ1-1; D is undetermined. Germline-derived CDR1 and CDR2 are LNHDA and SQIVND (reference sequence). This CDR3 is built from 17 residues. V was clipped by 4 bases and J by 0 bases, with 18 bases between them. Written as DNA, the CDR3 is TGTGCCAGTAGTACGAGGCCGCCGGGGTACATGAACACTGAAGCTTTCTTT. Its protein is CASSTRPPGYMNTEAFF.

The chain couples TRBV24-1 to TRBJ2-1, with 11 bases identical to TRBD2. This CDR3 region has 16 residues. The V gene's germline CDR1 is KGHDR and CDR2 SFDVKD. Trimming took 3 bases from V and 8 from J; bases not matched to a gene: 8. The CDR3 sequence: CATSDGLAGGYDEQFF. The CDR3 bases are TGTGCCACCAGTGATGGCTTAGCGGGAGGGTACGATGAGCAGTTCTTC.